This T cell receptor (beta chain) was documented in a study of blood T cell repertoires in COVID-19. Study in general: The United States, Italy and Spain were the sources of the acute and convalescent COVID-19 samples. Sources were T cells, B-cell-depleted T cells, or PBMCs; the material itself was cDNA or gDNA.

In the original processing: Estimates of nucleated cell counts were drawn from the amplification of reference gene primers. The protocol was immunoSEQ multiplex PCR, while the TCRdb copy is restricted to in-frame clones and leaves out a portion. That table furnishes V, J and clone size, whereas the DNA furnished D and trimming. The sample holds fewer than 200,000 clones; roughly 81% are singletons and the top ten take about 8%. V was pared by 7 bases and J by 7 bases, with 20 bases between. The CDR3 has 15 amino acids. In germline, CDR1 is SNHLY, CDR2 FYNNEI. The receptor's source is a man aged 40-49 years who had recovered from COVID-19. The specimen was peripheral blood. The chain joins TRBV2 to TRBJ2-1; D gene ambiguous. CDR3 nucleotides: TGTGCCAGCACCGAGTGGGTGGGCCCTCGGAATGAGCAGTTCTTC. It is translated as CASTEWVGPRNEQFF.